Listed here are 29 T cell receptor beta chains from one sample, sequenced in a study of T cells in localized non-small cell lung cancer. Using immunoSEQ multiplex PCR, the repertoire was profiled, and TCRdb retains in-frame clones only, with some absent. This sample has about 28,000 clones, with around 93% found just once. The sample consisted of peripheral blood mononuclear cells, taken before any cancer treatment. The receptors derive from a woman aged 35 to 70 with stage III lung adenocarcinoma.

The DNA for the CDR3 is TGTGCCAGCAGCTTAGGCCCGGACTGGGGGGAGCAGTTCTTC. Its protein is CASSLGPDWGEQFF. J is TRBJ2-1 and V is TRBV7-9; D tentatively reads TRBD1 or TRBD2 (5 bases each). V was pared by 1 base and J by 10 bases, with 14 bases between. Germline V gives CDR1 SEHNR, CDR2 FQNEAQ (reference sequence). This CDR3 spans 14 amino acids. Drawing the rest from reference TRBV7-9 and TRBJ2-1, the complete variable domain is DTGVSQNPRHKITKRGQNVTFRCDPISEHNRLYWYRQTLGQGPEFLTYFQNEAQLEKSRLLSDRFSAERPKGSFSTLEIQRTEQGDSAMYLCASSLGPDWGEQFFGPGTRLTVL.

CDR3 amino acids: CASSYADTQYF. CDR3 nucleotide sequence: TGTGCCAGCAGTTACGCAGATACGCAGTATTTT. V gene TRBV6-6 combines with J gene TRBJ2-3; D is unclear. CDR3 length: 11 residues. V dropped 2 bases and J dropped 4 bases, with 1 base sitting between them. Germline CDR1 MNHNY, CDR2 SVGAGI (reference sequence).

The V gene is TRBV5-4, the J gene TRBJ1-2; TRBD1 might be the D (5 bases). This CDR3 is 14 amino acids long. The ends were cut back, 4 bases at V and 4 bases at J, with 14 bases in the middle. Germline lookup yields CDR1 SGHNT and CDR2 YYREEE (reference sequence). This chain's CDR3 is CASSPGGGPYGYTF. DNA of the CDR3: TGTGCCAGCAGCCCCGGCGGGGGTCCCTATGGCTACACCTTC.

The chain employs TRBV9 and TRBJ1-1; a weak D match, TRBD1 (5 bases). Looked up from germline, CDR1 is SGDLS and CDR2 is YYNGEE. The V end lost 0 bases, the J end lost 4 bases, and 19 bases lay between the germline ends. The CDR3 sequence is 17 residues long. The CDR3 nucleotides read TGTGCCAGCAGCGTAGGAAAATCGGGGGGAGGCGTCACTGAAGCTTTCTTT. It codes for CASSVGKSGGGVTEAFF.

The rearrangement joins TRBV27 to TRBJ2-7, with 8 bases that match TRBD1. The CDR3 contains 14 residues. V lost 5 bases, J lost 2 bases, and 5 bases stayed unmatched. The germline V gene has CDR1 MNHEY and CDR2 SMNVEV (reference sequence). The DNA for the CDR3 is TGTGCCAGCAGTCCCGGGACAGGCCCCTACGAGCAGTACTTC. Encoded protein: CASSPGTGPYEQYF.

The J gene is TRBJ1-1, the V gene TRBV10-3; D remains unclear. Germline-derived CDR1 and CDR2 are ENHRY and SYGVKD. V lost 4 bases and J lost 7, with 10 bases in between. This CDR3 region has 12 residues. Here the CDR3 reads CAISADLLEAFF. In nucleotides, the CDR3 is TGTGCCATCAGTGCGGATCTCCTTGAAGCTTTCTTT.

V is TRBV6-6 and J is TRBJ1-4; D unresolved. The CDR3 spans 14 residues. Trimming took 6 bases from V and 7 from J, leaving 15 bases between them. CDR1 is MNHNY, CDR2 SVGAGI, per germline (reference sequence). In nucleotides, the CDR3 is TGTGCCAGCAGCCCTTCCCAGTCCGGTGAAAAACTGTTTTTT. Translation gives CASSPSQSGEKLFF.

The V call is TRBV19, the J call TRBJ1-1; no reliable D call. The germline V and J ends were trimmed by 1 base and 4 bases, with 13 bases remaining between them. Germline V gives CDR1 LNHDA, CDR2 SQIVND (reference sequence). The CDR3 loop spans 15 amino acids. CDR3 nucleotide sequence: TGTGCCAGTAGTATAGTAGGTGGGTACGGCACTGAAGCTTTCTTT. This gives the protein CASSIVGGYGTEAFF.

The rearrangement uses TRBV7-8 and TRBJ1-6; D is unclear. V lost 6 bases to trimming and J lost 0 bases, with 15 bases between them. Germline CDR1 SGHVS, CDR2 FQNEAQ. The length of the CDR3 is 17 residues. The CDR3 bases are TGTGCCAGCAGGAGACGGACGACTAACTCCTATAATTCACCCCTCCACTTT. This gives the protein CASRRRTTNSYNSPLHF.

This chain connects TRBV7-9 to TRBJ2-6; 7 positions match TRBD2. Germline CDR1 reads SEHNR; CDR2 reads FQNEAQ (reference sequence). CDR3 length equals 17 residues. V shed 1 base, J shed 2 bases, and the junction held 5 bases outside the gene matches. The CDR3 DNA sequence: TGTGCCAGCAGCTTAGTTGTAGGGAGGGCTGGGGCCAACGTCCTGACTTTC. Protein: CASSLVVGRAGANVLTF.

CDR3 coding DNA: TGCGCCAGCACACTCCTAGACGCAAGCTCTGGAAACACCATATATTTT. This gives the protein CASTLLDASSGNTIYF. The rearrangement links TRBV5-1 to TRBJ1-3; D gene uncertain. This CDR3 spans 16 amino acids. Per germline, CDR1 SGHRS and CDR2 YFSETQ. V lost 6 bases to trimming and J lost 0 bases, with 16 bases between them.

This clone was observed a handful of times. V is TRBV19 and J is TRBJ1-1, with no clear D. The CDR3 runs to 14 residues. Per the germline V gene, CDR1 is LNHDA and CDR2 is SQIVND (reference sequence). Between the trimmed V and J ends, which lost 3 bases and 5 bases, there was a span of 13 bases. CDR3 bases: TGTGCCAGTAGTATGGGGAGGGTTAGTACTGAAGCTTTCTTT. Translation: CASSMGRVSTEAFF.

CDR3 in DNA: TGTGCCAGCAGTGTTACGGACACAACCTCTGGGGCCAACGTCCTGACTTTC. Its translation: CASSVTDTTSGANVLTF. The chain couples TRBV6-1 to TRBJ2-6, with D possibly being TRBD1 (5 bases). Trimming shortened V by 4 bases and J by 0 bases, and 13 bases separated the two germline ends. The CDR3 covers 17 residues. CDR1 and CDR2 from the germline V gene are MNHNS and SASEGT.

The genes are TRBV14 and TRBJ1-3; the match to TRBD1 covers 7 bases. Germline CDR1 and CDR2: SGHDN and FVKESK. V lost 1 base and J lost 4; bases outside the gene matches: 7. The CDR3 is 16 amino acids. CDR3 region: CASSQVMGTEGNTIYF. CDR3 DNA sequence: TGTGCCAGCAGCCAAGTAATGGGGACAGAAGGAAACACCATATATTTT.

The rearrangement uses TRBV28 and TRBJ2-2; unclear D gene. CDR1 is MDHEN and CDR2 is SYDVKM in the germline V gene. This CDR3 region has 12 residues. Trimming removed 5 bases at V and 9 bases at J, with 10 bases between. The CDR3 DNA sequence: TGTGCCAGCAGTCCCCCCGCCAGGGAGCTGTTTTTT. It is translated as CASSPPARELFF.

This clone came up once. The chain is built from TRBV11-2 and TRBJ1-4; TRBD1 aligns across 9 bases. CDR3 length: 14 residues. Unmatched junction bases numbered 9, after V lost 8 bases and J lost 8 bases. The V gene's germline CDR1 is SGHAT and CDR2 FQNNGV. CDR3 coding DNA: TGTGCCAGCGATCCGGGACAGGGAAGCGAAAAACTGTTTTTT. This sequence encodes CASDPGQGSEKLFF. The whole variable domain, remainder taken from reference TRBV11-2 and TRBJ1-4, is EAGVAQSPRYKIIEKRQSVAFWCNPISGHATLYWYQQILGQGPKLLIQFQNNGVVDDSQLPKDRFSAERLKGVDSTLKIQPAKLEDSAVYLCASDPGQGSEKLFFGSGTQLSVL.

A single count supports this clone. The chain uses TRBV6-6 and TRBJ2-7; TRBD2 might be the D (5 bases). Germline CDR1 reads MNHNY; CDR2 reads SVGAGI (reference sequence). V lost 8 bases and J lost 5, with 13 bases in between. CDR3 length: 12 residues. CDR3 sequence: CASWTLGNEQYF. The CDR3 DNA reads TGTGCCAGCTGGACCCTCGGGAACGAGCAGTACTTC.

The V gene is TRBV5-8, the J gene TRBJ1-1, with D perhaps matching TRBD1 (6 bases). V shed 2 bases and J shed 12 bases, with 17 bases lying between them. CDR3 length equals 13 residues. Germline V gives CDR1 SGHTS, CDR2 YDEGEE. The CDR3 sequence is CASSFYRAPATFF. The DNA of the CDR3 is TGTGCCAGCAGCTTTTACAGGGCTCCGGCAACTTTCTTT.

Remarks on this clone: A read error may produce the germline difference seen at one junction end. The rearrangement links TRBV5-1 to TRBJ2-7; perhaps TRBD1 as D (6 bases). From germline, CDR1 is SGHRS and CDR2 YFSETQ. The CDR3 covers 15 residues. CDR3 DNA sequence: TGCGCCAGCAGAACGGGACACCAATCTGCATACGGGCAGTACTTC. Amino acids: CASRTGHQSAYGQYF. Full variable domain (missing parts from reference TRBV5-1 and TRBJ2-7): KAGVTQTPRYLIKTRGQQVTLSCSPISGHRSVSWYQQTPGQGLQFLFEYFSETQRNKGNFPGRFSGRQFSNSRSEMNVSTLELGDSALYLCASRTGHQSAYGQYFGPGTRLTVT.

The chain combines TRBV6-1 with TRBJ2-2, with D possibly TRBD2 on 6 matching bases. The CDR3 runs 13 residues. Germline loops: CDR1 MNHNS, CDR2 SASEGT. Trimming took off 8 bases at V and 4 bases at J, with 11 bases between the two ends. For the CDR3, the DNA is TGTGCCAGCCGGGGGATAGTCACCGGGGAGCTGTTTTTT. Its translation is CASRGIVTGELFF.

The gene calls are TRBV6-5 and TRBJ1-2, with D unresolved. CDR3 length: 13 amino acids. Germline CDR1 MNHEY, CDR2 SVGAGI. Trimming removed 6 bases from V and 4 bases from J, with 12 bases in between. The CDR3: CASSRGSFYGYTF. The CDR3 coding sequence is TGTGCCAGCAGCCGCGGGAGCTTCTATGGCTACACCTTC.

The J gene is TRBJ2-3, the V gene TRBV9, with unresolved D. Germline CDR1 and CDR2: SGDLS and YYNGEE. Trimming removed 1 base at V and 4 bases at J, with 13 bases between. The CDR3 totals 15 residues. CDR3 sequence: CASSVYGLSADTQYF. CDR3 bases: TGTGCCAGCAGCGTATACGGCCTGAGCGCAGATACGCAGTATTTT.

The rearrangement joins TRBV11-2 to TRBJ2-1; 10 bases are shared with TRBD2. CDR1 is SGHAT, CDR2 FQNNGV, per germline. Trimming cost V 0 bases and J 14 bases; bases outside gene matches: 7. The CDR3 has 14 residues. CDR3 protein: CASSLEVAGGGKFF. The CDR3 DNA reads TGTGCCAGCAGCTTAGAGGTAGCGGGAGGTGGAAAGTTCTTC.

The chain couples TRBV7-8 to TRBJ2-1, with 8 bases matching TRBD2. This CDR3 has 16 amino acids. CDR1 and CDR2 (germline): SGHVS, FQNEAQ. The trim removed 2 bases at V and 6 bases at J, leaving 9 bases unmatched. Here the CDR3 DNA reads TGTGCCAGCAGCTTAATCCTCGGGGGGGCGATCAATGAGCAGTTCTTC. Translated: CASSLILGGAINEQFF.

The chain joins TRBV18 to TRBJ1-1; D is ambiguous. The germline CDR1 and CDR2 sequences are KGHSH and LQKENI. V lost 2 bases and J 2 bases, leaving 12 bases between the germline ends. The CDR3 is 15 residues long. The CDR3 DNA follows: TGTGCCAGCTCACCATCCGGAGGGCACAACACTGAAGCTTTCTTT. Amino acid sequence: CASSPSGGHNTEAFF.

The V call is TRBV30, the J call TRBJ2-2; D is perhaps TRBD1 or TRBD2 (5 bases each). From germline, CDR1 is GTSNPN and CDR2 SVGIG (reference sequence). V lost 2 bases and J 1 base, leaving 11 bases between the germline ends. The length of the CDR3 is 15 residues. In nucleotides, the CDR3 is TGTGCCTGGAGTTTCGGGACGGTGAACACCGGGGAGCTGTTTTTT. Protein sequence: CAWSFGTVNTGELFF.

CDR3 DNA sequence: TGTGCCAGCAGTCAAGGGGCGCGAATACCTGAAGCTTTCTTT. Translating gives CASSQGARIPEAFF. V usage is TRBV6-6 and J usage is TRBJ1-1; maybe TRBD1 (5 bases). V lost 5 bases and J lost 6, with 16 bases in between. This CDR3 is 14 amino acids long. Germline CDR1 reads MNHNY; CDR2 reads SVGAGI (reference sequence).

This chain links TRBV6-1 with TRBJ2-6; a possible D gene is TRBD2 (6 bases). The length of the CDR3 is 19 residues. V was trimmed by 2 bases and J by 2 bases, leaving 19 bases between them. Germline V gene lookup returns CDR1 MNHNS and CDR2 SASEGT. In DNA, the CDR3 is TGTGCCAGCAGTGAAATTGGAGGGTATTTTATCGCTGGGGCCAACGTCCTGACTTTC. As protein: CASSEIGGYFIAGANVLTF.

This rearrangement joins TRBV5-4 to TRBJ2-5; D is unresolved. V was pared by 0 bases and J by 0 bases, with 3 bases between. The germline gives CDR1 SGHNT, CDR2 YYREEE (reference sequence). The CDR3 spans 13 residues. CDR3 protein: CASSLGYQETQYF. The DNA of the CDR3 is TGTGCCAGCAGCTTGGGCTACCAAGAGACCCAGTACTTC.